A single sample is the source of the 10 T cell receptor beta chains below, sequenced in a study of blood T cell repertoires in COVID-19. TCRdb's table, derived via immunoSEQ multiplex PCR, lists solely in-frame clones and lacks some. Altogether hundreds of thousands of clones are present, 82% being singletons, with the ten largest covering about 4.5%. Sequencing was done on a sample of peripheral blood. The receptors shown here come from an older woman with acute or convalescent COVID-19.

This rearrangement joins TRBV7-8 to TRBJ1-1; no firm D call. V gave up 1 base and J gave up 1 base, with 10 bases separating them. Germline V gives CDR1 SGHVS, CDR2 FQNEAQ. The CDR3 has 15 amino acids. The CDR3, as DNA: TGTGCCAGCAGCTTAGGGCGGATAGAGAACACTGAAGCTTTCTTT. Protein sequence: CASSLGRIENTEAFF.

The J gene is TRBJ2-3, the V gene TRBV5-1; D ambiguous. The V and J ends lost 0 bases and 4 bases respectively, with 3 bases between them. This CDR3 contains 12 residues. Looked up from germline, CDR1 is SGHRS and CDR2 is YFSETQ. CDR3 in amino acids: CASSLVADTQYF. CDR3 bases: TGCGCCAGCAGCTTGGTAGCAGATACGCAGTATTTT.

The chain is built from TRBV29-1 and TRBJ1-2; D not resolved. Trimming cost V 3 bases and J 9 bases, with 17 bases left between them. Per the germline V gene, CDR1 is SQVTM and CDR2 is ANQGSEA. This CDR3 region has 13 residues. CDR3 region: CSVDGPGGSSYTF. The CDR3 DNA sequence: TGCAGCGTTGACGGGCCAGGAGGATCGAGCTACACCTTC.

The V call is TRBV19, the J call TRBJ1-5; TRBD1 aligns across 7 bases. With 1 base clipped from V and 5 bases from J, the junction kept 5 bases outside the gene matches. This CDR3 spans 15 amino acids. Germline CDR1 is LNHDA and CDR2 is SQIVND (reference sequence). DNA of the CDR3: TGTGCCAGTAGTATAGCCCGGACAGGTTATCAGCCCCAGCATTTT. This encodes CASSIARTGYQPQHF.

The V and J genes are TRBV18 and TRBJ1-5; 7 bases agree with TRBD1. Germline CDR1 is KGHSH and CDR2 is LQKENI. With 4 bases clipped from V and 3 bases from J, the junction kept 3 bases outside the gene matches. The CDR3 spans 14 residues. The CDR3 DNA follows: TGTGCCAGCTCACAGGGGGCCGACAATCAGCCCCAGCATTTT. It codes for CASSQGADNQPQHF.

The CDR3 sequence: CASSLLMGHSPLHF. The CDR3 nucleotides read TGTGCCAGCAGTTTGCTCATGGGGCATTCACCCCTCCACTTT. This chain connects TRBV27 to TRBJ1-6, with a weak D call TRBD1 (5 bases). The CDR3 is made up of 14 amino acids. The germline CDR1 and CDR2 sequences are MNHEY and SMNVEV (reference sequence). Trimming took off 3 bases at V and 8 bases at J, with 11 bases between the two ends.

The table lists this clone with a few counts. Here the CDR3 DNA reads TGTGCCAGCAGCCCCAGGGGTAGGGGAGATGTCTACACCTTC. This codes for CASSPRGRGDVYTF. The chain employs TRBV3-1 (or the pseudogene TRBV3-2) and TRBJ1-2; perhaps TRBD1 as D (6 bases). Germline V gene lookup returns CDR1 LGHDT and CDR2 YNNKEL (reference sequence). The CDR3 extends over 14 amino acids. Trimming removed 4 bases at V and 10 bases at J, with 19 bases between.

This chain joins TRBV18 and TRBJ1-1, with 7 bases matching TRBD1. Germline lookup yields CDR1 KGHSH and CDR2 LQKENI. V dropped 5 bases and J dropped 1; count of bases not matched to a gene: 7. The CDR3 is made up of 15 amino acids. In nucleotides, the CDR3 is TGTGCCAGCTCATCAACTAACAGGGGGAACACTGAAGCTTTCTTT. Translation: CASSSTNRGNTEAFF.

This sequence joins TRBV30 and TRBJ1-1, with a possible D match to TRBD1 (5 bases). Germline-derived CDR1 and CDR2 are GTSNPN and SVGIG (reference sequence). CDR3 length: 16 residues. V lost 1 base, J lost 8 bases, and 23 bases lay in between. The CDR3 region has the DNA TGTGCCTGGAGTGACTCTCGTCTCCGGGGGATGGCCGAAGCTTTCTTT. Translated: CAWSDSRLRGMAEAFF.

The DNA for the CDR3 is TGTGCCAGCAGTTTGGAAGGAGCTGGCTACACCTTC. Residues: CASSLEGAGYTF. This chain uses TRBV12-3 or TRBV12-4 with TRBJ1-2; D uncertain. Trimming pared 3 bases from V and 7 bases from J, leaving 9 bases between. The CDR3 totals 12 residues.